This TCR beta chain was captured in a study of response to subunit inactivated influenza vaccine. V was cut by 0 bases and J by 5 bases, with 14 bases left in between. The CDR3 sequence is 16 residues long. The germline V gene has CDR1 LNHNV and CDR2 YYDKDF (reference sequence). General study results and limits: With each seasonal influenza vaccination, the authors suggested, few new T cells are recruited.

TCRdb reprocessed the RT-PCR reads via MiXCR and lists one record per CDR3 protein. This table has about 650,000 distinct CDR3 sequences, 14% appearing once. This clonotype showed up many times. Antigen specificity is unknown. This clonotype was sampled from a middle-aged man who received an inactivated influenza vaccine. Sequencing used PBMCs from blood, obtained 14 to 15 days before vaccination. The V call is TRBV15, the J call TRBJ1-5; possibly TRBD1 for D (6 bases). CDR3 loop: CATSRDRSGAHQPQHF. The CDR3 bases are TGTGCCACCAGCAGAGATCGGTCAGGGGCCCATCAGCCCCAGCATTTT. Combining the CDR3 with reference TRBV15 and TRBJ1-5 gives the whole variable domain DAMVIQNPRYQVTQFGKPVTLSCSQTLNHNVMYWYQQKSSQAPKLLFHYYDKDFNNEADTPDNFQSRRPNTSFCFLDIRSPGLGDTAMYLCATSRDRSGAHQPQHFGDGTRLSIL.